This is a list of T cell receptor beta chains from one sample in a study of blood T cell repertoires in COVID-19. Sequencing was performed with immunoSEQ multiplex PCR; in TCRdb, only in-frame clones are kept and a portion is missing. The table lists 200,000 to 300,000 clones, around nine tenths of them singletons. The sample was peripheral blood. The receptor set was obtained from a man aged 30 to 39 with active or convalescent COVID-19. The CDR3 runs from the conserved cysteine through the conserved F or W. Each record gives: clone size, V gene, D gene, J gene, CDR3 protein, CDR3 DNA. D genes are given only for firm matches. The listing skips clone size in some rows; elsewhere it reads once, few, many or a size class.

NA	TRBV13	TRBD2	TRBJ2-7	CASSHDPRTRRGSYEQYF	TGTGCCAGCAGTCACGATCCGAGGACTAGGAGAGGCTCCTACGAGCAGTACTTC
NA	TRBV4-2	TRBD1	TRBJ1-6	CASSLQGANSPLHF	TGTGCCAGCAGCCTGCAGGGGGCGAATTCACCCCTCCACTTT
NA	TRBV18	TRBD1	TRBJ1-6	CASSPLGQGDSPLHF	TGTGCCAGCTCACCCCTCGGGCAGGGGGATTCACCCCTCCACTTT
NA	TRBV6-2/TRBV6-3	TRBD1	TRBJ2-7	CASSPGQGSSYEQYF	TGTGCCAGCAGCCCTGGACAGGGCAGCTCCTACGAGCAGTACTTC
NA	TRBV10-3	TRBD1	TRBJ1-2	CAIAGGQDGYTF	TGTGCCATCGCAGGGGGGCAAGATGGCTACACCTTC
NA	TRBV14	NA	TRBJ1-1	CASSQVRSTEAFF	TGTGCCAGCAGCCAGGTGCGGAGCACTGAAGCTTTCTTT
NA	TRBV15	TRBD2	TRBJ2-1	CATSRDQKRGRNNEQFF	TGTGCCACCAGCAGAGATCAGAAGCGGGGGAGGAACAATGAGCAGTTCTTC
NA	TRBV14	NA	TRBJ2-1	CASSQVAGAPNEQFF	TGTGCCAGCAGCCAAGTGGCGGGGGCCCCCAATGAGCAGTTCTTC
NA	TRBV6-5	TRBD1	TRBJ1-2	CASSYRGQGVYGYTF	TGTGCCAGCAGTTACAGGGGACAGGGGGTCTATGGCTACACCTTC
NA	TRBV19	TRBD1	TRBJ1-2	CATKDRASRGYTF	TGTGCCACTAAAGACAGGGCCTCTCGTGGCTACACCTTC
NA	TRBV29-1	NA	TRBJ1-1	CSVNHRENTEAFF	TGCAGCGTTAACCACAGGGAGAACACTGAAGCTTTCTTT
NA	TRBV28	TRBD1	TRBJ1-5	CASSGTVDQPQHF	TGTGCCAGCTCCGGGACAGTGGATCAGCCCCAGCATTTT
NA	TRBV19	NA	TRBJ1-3	CASSIGGELSSGNTIYF	TGTGCCAGTAGTATAGGGGGGGAGTTGTCTTCTGGAAACACCATATATTTT
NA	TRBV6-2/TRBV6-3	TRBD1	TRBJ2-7	CASSFLDRGVEYF	TGTGCCAGCAGTTTCTTGGACAGGGGAGTGGAGTACTTC
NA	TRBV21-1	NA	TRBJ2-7	CASSKAMRGGLFEQYF	TGTGCCAGCAGCAAAGCGATGAGGGGGGGTTTGTTCGAGCAGTACTTC
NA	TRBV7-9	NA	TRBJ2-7	CASSYQKGGEQYF	TGTGCCAGCAGCTATCAAAAAGGGGGCGAGCAGTACTTC
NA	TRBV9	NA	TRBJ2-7	CASSLRGQTDSYEQYF	TGTGCCAGCAGCTTAAGGGGTCAGACTGACTCCTACGAGCAGTACTTC
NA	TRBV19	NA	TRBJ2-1	CASSIIMTRRYNEQFF	TGTGCCAGTAGTATTATCATGACTAGAAGGTACAATGAGCAGTTCTTC
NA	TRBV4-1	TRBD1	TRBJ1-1	CASSPIWTGDTEAFF	TGCGCCAGCAGCCCGATCTGGACAGGGGACACTGAAGCTTTCTTT
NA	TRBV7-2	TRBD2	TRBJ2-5	CASSLGGGGETQYF	TGTGCCAGCAGCTTAGGCGGGGGAGGCGAGACCCAGTACTTC
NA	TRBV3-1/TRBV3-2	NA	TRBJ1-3	CASSQAARTGNTIYF	TGTGCCAGCAGCCAAGCCGCTAGGACTGGAAACACCATATATTTT
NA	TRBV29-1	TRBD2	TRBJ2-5	CSATSGGEAQYF	TGCAGCGCCACTAGCGGGGGCGAGGCCCAGTACTTC
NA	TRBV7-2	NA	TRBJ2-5	CASSPGAVQETQYF	TGTGCCAGCAGCCCTGGGGCAGTACAAGAGACCCAGTACTTC
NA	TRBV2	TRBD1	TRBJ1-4	CASRGQGNEKLFF	TGTGCCAGCAGGGGACAGGGGAATGAAAAACTGTTTTTT
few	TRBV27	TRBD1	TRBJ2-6	CATGTGGANVLTF	TGTGCCACCGGGACAGGTGGGGCCAACGTCCTGACTTTC
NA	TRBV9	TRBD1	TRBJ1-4	CASSQGVNEKLFF	TGTGCCAGCAGCCAGGGGGTTAATGAAAAACTGTTTTTT
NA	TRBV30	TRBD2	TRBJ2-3	CAWSVGLATDTQYF	TGTGCCTGGAGTGTAGGACTAGCGACAGATACGCAGTATTTT
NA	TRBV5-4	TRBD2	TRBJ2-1	CASSKTSGGETNEQFF	TGTGCCAGCAGCAAGACTAGCGGGGGGGAGACGAATGAGCAGTTCTTC
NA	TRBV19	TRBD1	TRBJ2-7	CASSIAGQGTYEQYF	TGTGCCAGTAGTATAGCGGGACAGGGGACCTACGAGCAGTACTTC
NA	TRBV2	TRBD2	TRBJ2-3	CASRASGGRTDTQYF	TGTGCCAGCAGAGCTAGCGGGGGGCGCACAGATACGCAGTATTTT
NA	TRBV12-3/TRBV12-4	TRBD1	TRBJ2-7	CASTSLKTGDQYF	TGTGCCAGCACCTCATTAAAGACAGGGGACCAGTACTTC
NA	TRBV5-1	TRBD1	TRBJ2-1	CASSRNDRDEQFF	TGCGCCAGCAGCAGAAACGACAGGGATGAGCAGTTCTTC
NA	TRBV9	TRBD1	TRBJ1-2	CASSEITGGSGGYTF	TGTGCCAGCAGCGAGATTACAGGGGGCTCCGGAGGCTACACCTTC
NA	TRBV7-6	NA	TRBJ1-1	CASSRRELDVSNTEAFF	TGTGCCAGCAGCCGTAGGGAACTAGACGTATCGAACACTGAAGCTTTCTTT
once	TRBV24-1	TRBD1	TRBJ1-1	CATSDIQGVGGNTEAFF	TGTGCCACCAGTGACATACAGGGGGTCGGCGGGAACACTGAAGCTTTCTTT
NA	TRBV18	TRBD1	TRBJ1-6	CASSPTIRDRGSPLHF	TGTGCCAGCTCACCTACTATTCGGGACAGGGGTTCACCCCTCCACTTT
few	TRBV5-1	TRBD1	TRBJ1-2	CASSMDRADGYTF	TGCGCCAGCAGCATGGACAGGGCGGATGGCTACACCTTC
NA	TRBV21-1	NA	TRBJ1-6	CASSKVTGVYNSPLHF	TGTGCCAGCAGCAAAGTCACAGGCGTATATAATTCACCCCTCCACTTT
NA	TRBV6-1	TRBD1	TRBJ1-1	CASSEDRGATEAFF	TGTGCCAGCAGTGAAGACAGGGGTGCCACTGAAGCTTTCTTT
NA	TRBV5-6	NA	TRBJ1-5	CASSRRGGYGQPQHF	TGTGCCAGCAGCCGGAGGGGGGGCTACGGGCAGCCCCAGCATTTT
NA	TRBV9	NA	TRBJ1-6	CASSPGTLNSPLHF	TGTGCCAGCAGCCCCGGGACACTGAATTCACCCCTCCACTTT
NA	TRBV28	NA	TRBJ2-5	CASSFRLSGVGETQYF	TGTGCCAGCAGTTTCCGCCTATCCGGGGTCGGAGAGACCCAGTACTTC
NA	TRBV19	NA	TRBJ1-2	CASTPGLLGGYTF	TGTGCCAGTACCCCGGGTCTTTTAGGAGGCTACACCTTC
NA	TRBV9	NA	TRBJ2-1	CASSARGTYNEQFF	TGTGCCAGCAGCGCCCGGGGGACCTACAATGAGCAGTTCTTC
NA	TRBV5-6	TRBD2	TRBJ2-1	CASSLALAGSHEQFF	TGTGCCAGCAGCTTGGCCCTAGCGGGGTCCCATGAGCAGTTCTTC
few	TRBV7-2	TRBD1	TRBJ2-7	CASSSGDSGSYEQYF	TGTGCCAGCAGCTCAGGGGACAGCGGATCCTACGAGCAGTACTTC
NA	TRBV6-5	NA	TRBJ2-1	CASSFGETYNEQFF	TGTGCCAGCAGTTTTGGGGAGACATACAATGAGCAGTTCTTC
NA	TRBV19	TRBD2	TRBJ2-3	CASSLHGGNTDTQYF	TGTGCCAGTAGTCTCCACGGGGGGAACACAGATACGCAGTATTTT
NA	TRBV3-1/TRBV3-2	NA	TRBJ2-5	CASSPLADQETQYF	TGTGCCAGCAGCCCATTAGCGGACCAAGAGACCCAGTACTTC